What follows are 28 T cell receptor beta chains derived from one specimen sequenced in a study of T cell clonality in common variable immunodeficiency. The repertoire was sequenced with immunoSEQ multiplex PCR; TCRdb's copy has only in-frame clones and lacks some. The sample includes tens of thousands of clones, none of them occurring once. These receptors' antigens are unknown. Whole-study results and caveats: Common variable immunodeficiency TCR beta sequences reportedly had fewer deletions and N-nucleotide insertions.

Specimen: peripheral blood mononuclear cells. These receptors were taken from a human donor with common variable immunodeficiency.

To note about this clone: Read coverage stops 3 residues before the CDR3 terminus; the germline J gene supplies the remainder. This sequence joins TRBV30 and TRBJ1-6, with D perhaps TRBD1 (5 bases). The germline V and J ends were trimmed by 3 bases and 10 bases, with 13 bases remaining between them. The CDR3 has 13 amino acids. The V gene's germline CDR1 is GTSNPN and CDR2 SVGIG (reference sequence). CDR3 loop: CAWSQQVRSPLHF. Partial CDR3 DNA: TGTGCCTGGAGCCAACAGGTACGATCACCC.

This clone was picked up many times. The read gets to within 3 residues of the CDR3 end, and the germline J gene fills in the rest. The rearrangement joins TRBV6-2 or TRBV6-3 to TRBJ2-1, with TRBD2 matching 14 bases. Germline V gene lookup returns CDR1 MNHEY and CDR2 SVGEGT. V was pared by 7 bases and J by 0 bases, with 5 bases of the junction left unmatched. The CDR3 runs 17 residues. CDR3 loop: CASKRTSGGFSYNEQFF. The CDR3 bases that were read are TGTGCCAGCAAGCGGACTAGCGGGGGGTTCTCCTACAATGAG.

A note on this clone: Read sequence stops 3 residues before the CDR3 end, and the germline J gene provides the missing end. V is TRBV19 and J is TRBJ2-1, with a possible D match to TRBD1 (5 bases). V lost 6 bases and J 4 bases, leaving 16 bases between the germline ends. Germline V gene sequence: CDR1 LNHDA, CDR2 SQIVND (reference sequence). This CDR3 is built from 15 residues. Partial CDR3 DNA: TGTGCCAGTAGGCCTCCGGGCAGGGCTTACAATGAG. Translation: CASRPPGRAYNE. The full CDR3 protein reads CASRPPGRAYNEQFF.

This clone appeared a few times. The sequence runs out 3 residues before the end of the CDR3; the remainder is reconstructed from the germline J gene. The chain is built from TRBV2 and TRBJ2-2, with a weak D call TRBD1 (6 bases). V was clipped by 7 bases and J by 4 bases, with 13 bases between them. CDR1 and CDR2 (germline): SNHLY, FYNNEI. This CDR3 is 14 amino acids long. The CDR3 region is CASNQGSGTGELFF. The covered CDR3 bases are TGTGCCAGCAATCAGGGGTCCGGCACCGGGGAG. Complete variable domain (other parts from reference TRBV2 and TRBJ2-2): EPEVTQTPSHQVTQMGQEVILRCVPISNHLYFYWYRQILGQKVEFLVSFYNNEISEKSEIFDDQFSVERPDGSNFTLKIRSTKLEDSAMYFCASNQGSGTGELFFGEGSRLTVL.

This clone was seen only a few times. The read terminates 3 residues before the CDR3 end, so the remaining end is supplied by the germline J gene. The chain joins TRBV18 to TRBJ2-5; a possible D gene is TRBD2 (5 bases). V lost 0 bases and J 1 base, leaving 9 bases between the germline ends. The CDR3 is made up of 15 amino acids. Germline V gene data show CDR1 as KGHSH and CDR2 as LQKENI. The covered CDR3 bases are TGTGCCAGCTCACCACCGAGGGTACTCCAAGAGACC. It specifies CASSPPRVLQET. The entire CDR3 reads CASSPPRVLQETQYF.

This clone came up a few times. The read finishes 3 residues shy of the CDR3 end, and the germline J gene is used to complete it. The J gene is TRBJ1-2, the V gene TRBV7-6; possibly TRBD1 for D (6 bases). The germline V and J ends were trimmed by 5 bases and 0 bases, with 16 bases remaining between them. Germline-derived CDR1 and CDR2 are SGHVS and FNYEAQ. This CDR3 region has 16 residues. The CDR3 reads CASSPRGGMANYGYTF. The DNA read from the CDR3 is TGTGCCAGCAGCCCAAGGGGGGGCATGGCTAACTATGGC.

The sample holds many counts of this clone. The CDR3 extends 3 residues past the end of the read, so its final part is completed from the germline J gene. This rearrangement joins TRBV18 to TRBJ2-3; 8 bases fit TRBD2. The CDR3 extends over 16 amino acids. J was trimmed by 3 bases and V by 6 bases; bases with no gene match: 11. Germline CDR1 and CDR2: KGHSH and LQKENI. The CDR3 protein is CASSQSGTRRTDTQYF. CDR3 bases read: TGTGCCAGCTCCCAATCCGGGACTAGACGTACAGATACG.

CDR3 loop: CASSGSSGDTDTQYF. CDR3 bases read: TGTGCCAGCAGCGGTTCTAGCGGGGACACGGATACG. The rearrangement joins TRBV7-9 to TRBJ2-3; 9 bases are a match to TRBD2. Sequencing ends 3 residues short of the CDR3 end; the germline J gene provides the rest. With 5 bases clipped from V and 6 bases from J, the junction kept 9 bases outside the gene matches. The length of the CDR3 is 15 residues. Germline CDR1 SEHNR, CDR2 FQNEAQ (reference sequence).

The table lists this clone with a few counts. The missing CDR3 end, 3 residues past where the read stops, is filled in from the germline J gene. V is TRBV2 and J is TRBJ1-1, with unresolved D. Per germline, CDR1 SNHLY and CDR2 FYNNEI. CDR3 length: 11 amino acids. The part of the CDR3 DNA that was read is TGTGCCAGCAGTCCCGCGGCCCGA. Amino acid sequence: CASSPAAR. The whole CDR3 sequence is CASSPAARAFF.

This clone was detected many times. Read data end 3 residues before the CDR3 end; the end is taken from the germline J gene. This sequence joins TRBV6-2 or TRBV6-3 and TRBJ2-5, with D tentatively TRBD2 (7 bases). CDR3 length: 14 residues. V was shortened by 6 bases and J by 6 bases, with 17 bases between the two germline ends. CDR1 is MNHEY and CDR2 is SVGEGT in the germline V gene. CDR3: CASSSVGGAKTQYF. The sequenced part of the CDR3 DNA is TGTGCCAGCAGCTCTGTGGGGGGGGCGAAGACC.

This clone was picked up a small number of times. The read falls 3 residues short of the CDR3 end, and the missing part is taken from the germline J gene. The rearrangement links TRBV5-1 to TRBJ2-7, with 7 bases fitting TRBD2. J was trimmed by 3 bases and V by 4 bases; bases with no gene match: 13. Per the germline V gene, CDR1 is SGHRS and CDR2 is YFSETQ. CDR3 length: 16 amino acids. CDR3 protein: CASSKRVVSGFYEQYF. The part of the CDR3 DNA that was read is TGCGCCAGCAGCAAGCGGGTGGTTAGCGGGTTCTACGAG.

The sample holds a few counts of this clone. The read terminates 3 residues ahead of where the CDR3 ends, so the germline J gene completes it. V and J are TRBV19 and TRBJ1-5; 7 positions agree with TRBD1. The CDR3 totals 14 residues. The J segment lost 0 bases and the V segment lost 7 bases, leaving 3 bases of the junction unmatched. The germline V gene encodes CDR1 LNHDA and CDR2 SQIVND (reference sequence). The covered CDR3 bases are TGTGCCAGTACCGACAGGGATAGCAATCAGCCC. Its protein product is CASTDRDSNQP. Given in full, the CDR3 is CASTDRDSNQPQHF.

There are a few counts of this clone. The sequence runs out 3 residues before the end of the CDR3; the remainder is reconstructed from the germline J gene. V usage is TRBV6-2 or TRBV6-3 and J usage is TRBJ2-2; D possibly matches TRBD1 or TRBD2 (7 bases each). Germline V gene data show CDR1 as MNHEY and CDR2 as SVGEGT. Trimming removed 7 bases from V and 6 bases from J, with 24 bases in between. This CDR3 has 17 amino acids. CDR3 bases read: TGTGCCAGCACCCTAGGGGGAGGGGGCATGAAGGCCGGGGAG. Translated, it gives CASTLGGGGMKAGE. The whole CDR3 protein is CASTLGGGGMKAGELFF.

This clone was counted many times. The read finishes 3 residues shy of the CDR3 end, and the germline J gene is used to complete it. This chain links TRBV20-1 with TRBJ2-5; D not certain. This CDR3 is built from 12 residues. The V gene's germline CDR1 is DFQATT and CDR2 SNEGSKA (reference sequence). Trimming took off 5 bases at V and 5 bases at J, with 12 bases between the two ends. CDR3 sequence: CSAEETWETQYF. The part of the CDR3 DNA that was read is TGCAGTGCTGAGGAGACATGGGAGACC.

This clone was detected ten times or more. The read halts 3 residues ahead of the CDR3 end, with the missing end drawn from the germline J gene. The rearrangement links TRBV6-2 or TRBV6-3 to TRBJ2-7; perhaps TRBD1 as D (5 bases). In germline, CDR1 is MNHEY, CDR2 SVGEGT. V was cut by 3 bases and J by 0 bases, with 9 bases left in between. The CDR3 length is 14 residues. CDR3 bases read: TGTGCCAGCAGTTATGACGACAGCTCCTACGAG. Translating gives CASSYDDSSYE. Given in full, the CDR3 is CASSYDDSSYEQYF.

A few counts support this clone. CDR3 protein: CASRPGGGVGYGYTF. The part of the CDR3 DNA that was read is TGTGCCAGTAGGCCCGGGGGAGGAGTAGGCTATGGC. The chain has TRBV19 and TRBJ1-2; D might be TRBD1 (5 bases). The DNA ends 3 residues before the CDR3 does, and the rest of the CDR3 is filled in from the germline J gene. V lost 6 bases, J lost 4 bases, and 18 bases lay in between. The germline CDR1 and CDR2 sequences are LNHDA and SQIVND (reference sequence). There are 15 residues in the CDR3.

This clone was picked up a small number of times. The CDR3 is cut off 3 residues early in the read; its end comes from the germline J gene. The chain couples TRBV6-2 or TRBV6-3 to TRBJ1-6; 9 nucleotides match TRBD1. V was pared by 7 bases and J by 8 bases, with 9 bases of the junction left unmatched. Per germline, CDR1 MNHEY and CDR2 SVGEGT. The CDR3 has 15 residues. CDR3 protein: CASTYRRQGDSPLHF. Incomplete CDR3 DNA: TGTGCCAGCACCTACCGGCGACAGGGGGATTCACCC.

Concerning this clone itself: The read ends 3 residues early relative to the CDR3; the germline J gene fills the gap. The genes are TRBV7-9 and TRBJ1-2; 8 bases are shared with TRBD1. V trimming: 3 bases; J trimming: 2 bases; junction bases outside the gene matches: 2. From germline, CDR1 is SEHNR and CDR2 FQNEAQ (reference sequence). The CDR3 runs to 14 residues. The CDR3 sequence is CASSFGQGNYGYTF. CDR3 DNA, as far as it was read: TGTGCCAGCAGCTTCGGACAGGGCAACTATGGC.

This clone was counted many times. Read sequence stops 3 residues before the CDR3 end, and the germline J gene provides the missing end. The V gene is TRBV29-1, the J gene TRBJ2-1, with 9 bases identical to TRBD2. CDR1 and CDR2 (germline): SQVTM, ANQGSEA. V shed 3 bases and J 4 bases; nucleotides not matched to a gene: 7. The CDR3 loop spans 15 amino acids. The DNA read from the CDR3 is TGCAGCGTTGATGCGGGGGGGAAATCTTACAATGAG. Its translation: CSVDAGGKSYNE. In full, the CDR3 reads CSVDAGGKSYNEQFF.

Notes on this clone: The read falls 3 residues short of the CDR3 end, and the missing part is taken from the germline J gene. V is TRBV29-1 and J is TRBJ2-7; 7 bases fit TRBD2. This CDR3 contains 14 residues. The trim removed 0 bases at V and 0 bases at J, leaving 2 bases unmatched. The germline V gene has CDR1 SQVTM and CDR2 ANQGSEA. This CDR3 is CSVEDGGSSYEQYF. CDR3 bases read: TGCAGCGTTGAAGACGGGGGGAGCTCCTACGAG.

There are a few counts of this clone. The sequenced fragment ends 3 residues before the CDR3 boundary, so the rest is inferred from the germline J gene. The chain joins TRBV7-2 to TRBJ1-5, with 7 bases fitting TRBD1. This CDR3 has 15 amino acids. CDR1 SGHTA and CDR2 FQGNSA come from the germline V gene. J was trimmed by 3 bases and V by 4 bases; bases with no gene match: 6. Partial CDR3 DNA: TGTGCCAGCAGCTCACAGGGGAATGACAATCAGCCC. Amino acids: CASSSQGNDNQP. The entire CDR3 protein is CASSSQGNDNQPQHF.

This clone was counted at least ten times. The read terminates 3 residues ahead of where the CDR3 ends, so the germline J gene completes it. This chain links TRBV29-1 with TRBJ2-3; TRBD2 agrees at 10 bases. The germline V gene has CDR1 SQVTM and CDR2 ANQGSEA. The CDR3 covers 15 residues. V was pared by 5 bases and J by 0 bases, with 5 bases of the junction left unmatched. The CDR3 protein is CSVKRGGASTDTQYF. Partial CDR3 DNA: TGCAGCGTTAAGCGGGGGGGTGCTAGCACAGATACG.

This clone has at least ten counts. The read stops 3 residues short of the end of the CDR3; the missing end is completed from the germline J gene. The chain employs TRBV7-9 and TRBJ1-2; D may be TRBD1 (5 bases). Germline V gene sequence: CDR1 SEHNR, CDR2 FQNEAQ (reference sequence). This CDR3 has 15 amino acids. V lost 3 bases and J 7 bases, leaving 18 bases between the germline ends. The CDR3: CASSFSDIPGGGYTF. CDR3 DNA (partial): TGTGCCAGCAGCTTTTCGGACATTCCGGGAGGTGGC.

A few counts support this clone. The read halts 3 residues ahead of the CDR3 end, with the missing end drawn from the germline J gene. The chain couples TRBV2 to TRBJ2-5, with 7 bases identical to TRBD1. The CDR3 runs to 15 residues. Trimming took 2 bases from V and 6 from J; bases not matched to a gene: 9. Germline V gives CDR1 SNHLY, CDR2 FYNNEI. Partial CDR3 DNA: TGTGCCAGCAGTGAATCCCGGACAGGTGTGAAGACC. It codes for CASSESRTGVKT. The whole CDR3 sequence is CASSESRTGVKTQYF.

This clone was seen ten or more times. Sequencing ends 3 residues short of the CDR3 end; the germline J gene provides the rest. The V call is TRBV7-3, the J call TRBJ1-1, with D perhaps TRBD1 (6 bases). Germline V gene sequence: CDR1 SGHTA, CDR2 FQGTGA. CDR3 length equals 15 residues. V was trimmed by 1 base and J by 3 bases, leaving 12 bases between them. The sequenced part of the CDR3 DNA is TGTGCCAGCAGCTTAATCGGGGGGCCTGACACTGAA. This gives the protein CASSLIGGPDTE. The complete CDR3 protein is CASSLIGGPDTEAFF. Together with reference TRBV7-3 and TRBJ1-1, the CDR3 gives the full variable domain: GAGVSQTPSNKVTEKGKYVELRCDPISGHTALYWYRQSLGQGPEFLIYFQGTGAADDSGLPNDRFFAVRPEGSVSTLKIQRTERGDSAVYLCASSLIGGPDTEAFFGQGTRLTVV.

This clone was found many times. The read terminates 3 residues ahead of where the CDR3 ends, so the germline J gene completes it. The chain couples TRBV20-1 to TRBJ2-5; 7 positions match TRBD2. V trimming: 6 bases; J trimming: 1 base; junction bases outside the gene matches: 5. The CDR3 loop spans 13 amino acids. Per the germline V gene, CDR1 is DFQATT and CDR2 is SNEGSKA (reference sequence). The CDR3 loop is CSAPRGVQETQYF. The CDR3 bases that were read are TGCAGTGCCCCTCGGGGGGTCCAAGAGACC.

This clone was picked up a small number of times. The sequenced fragment ends 3 residues before the CDR3 boundary, so the rest is inferred from the germline J gene. The chain carries TRBV7-2 and TRBJ1-2; TRBD1 agrees at 7 bases. The CDR3 is 14 residues long. The V gene's germline CDR1 is SGHTA and CDR2 FQGNSA. The sequenced part of the CDR3 DNA is TGTGCCAGCAGCCAACAGGAGGGGGCGCGGGGC. Protein sequence: CASSQQEGARG. The whole CDR3 sequence is CASSQQEGARGYTF.

A note on this clone: The missing CDR3 end, 3 residues past where the read stops, is filled in from the germline J gene. This chain joins TRBV2 and TRBJ2-7; D is unresolved. The germline V gene has CDR1 SNHLY and CDR2 FYNNEI. This CDR3 contains 11 residues. Trimming stripped 5 bases from V and 4 bases from J, with 6 bases between. The CDR3 sequence is CASSQAYEQYF. The CDR3 DNA, read in part, is TGTGCCAGCAGTCAGGCGTACGAG.